This record covers a single T cell receptor beta chain. CDR1 and CDR2 from the germline V gene are SGHRS and YFSETQ. The CDR3 spans 13 residues. The V and J ends lost 1 base and 6 bases respectively, with 10 bases between them. As processed by the authors: Estimation of nucleated cell counts was performed using reference gene primer amplification. Measured with immunoSEQ multiplex PCR; TCRdb has only the in-frame clones, and not every one. From that table come the V and J calls and clone size; the DNA was used to work out D and trimming. The table records 9,000 to 13,000 clones, approximately 88% of them present only once. The sample belongs to a study of blood T cell repertoires in COVID-19. Overall study: Whether acute or convalescent, the COVID-19 samples came from the United States, Italy and Spain. T cells, B-cell-depleted T cells, or PBMCs supplied cDNA or gDNA.

This TCR derives from a human donor in a cohort sampled during active COVID-19. The chain recombines TRBV5-1 with TRBJ1-1; no definite D call. The sequenced sample consisted of peripheral blood. CDR3 amino acids: CASSLTPRSEAFF. The CDR3 DNA reads as TGCGCCAGCAGCTTGACCCCCAGATCTGAAGCTTTCTTT.